The T cell receptor (beta chain) described here comes from a study of CD8 T cells in Susac syndrome. CDR3 size: 15 residues. The V and J ends lost 2 bases and 6 bases, in that order; junction bases with no gene match: 6. CDR1 SGHRS and CDR2 YFSETQ come from the germline V gene. Random hexamers were used to reverse transcribe roughly 0.45 to 1 ug of RNA. An immunoSEQ multiplex PCR amplified TCR beta CDR3 over 54 Vbeta and 13 Jbeta. TCRdb called the immunoSEQ multiplex PCR reads again in MiXCR, with one record for every CDR3 protein. The sample holds approximately 190,000 distinct CDR3 sequences, more than 90% seen once.

Sequencing was carried out using CD4+ T cells from PBMCs. This TCR was sampled from a human donor with multiple sclerosis. V and J are TRBV5-1 and TRBJ2-1, with 9 bases lining up with TRBD2. The CDR3 sequence: CASSLIAGASNEQFF. The CDR3 region has the DNA TGCGCCAGCAGCTTAATAGCGGGAGCGAGCAATGAGCAGTTCTTC.